This entry is about one T cell receptor (beta chain). This CDR3 has 12 amino acids. V lost 5 bases, J lost 7 bases, and 8 bases lay in between. Germline CDR1 and CDR2: MNHEY and SVGAGI. Per the authors' pipeline: By means of reference gene primer amplification, nucleated cell counts were estimated. Some clones are missing from TCRdb's copy, which holds only in-frame ones; the method was immunoSEQ multiplex PCR. The DNA was the basis for D and trimming; V, J and clone size are from that table. The table records approximately 250,000 clones, 86% of them present only once. The data originate from a study of blood T cell repertoires in COVID-19. About the research overall: T cells, B-cell-depleted T cells, or PBMCs provided the cDNA or gDNA that served as material.

This sequence was found in a man aged 30-40 years with active or convalescent COVID-19. This chain links TRBV6-5 with TRBJ2-2; D call uncertain. Source material: peripheral blood. CDR3 bases: TGTGCCAGCAGTCCGACATTCGGGGAGCTGTTTTTT. It translates to CASSPTFGELFF.